The text below deals with one T cell receptor beta chain. Its cognate antigen is unknown. Deletions cut 2 bases from V and 8 bases from J, with 7 bases between. Germline CDR1 SGHRS, CDR2 YFSETQ. The CDR3 runs 12 residues. Here immunoSEQ multiplex PCR was the method, and the copy in TCRdb shows in-frame clones only, minus some. The table has roughly 82,000 clones, less than 90% seen once. The sample is drawn from a study of OX40 agonist ivuxolimab in advanced cancers. Study information: The eligibility criteria allowed prior anti-PD-1, anti-PD-L1 or anti-CTLA-4 therapy, and around 40% had some.

Findings and limits, study-wide: Specificity for antigen went undetermined in the expanded peripheral T cells.

The chain carries TRBV5-1 and TRBJ2-2; D remains unclear. This clonotype was sampled from an adult with an advanced solid tumor such as melanoma, head and neck, liver or kidney cancer. Sequenced material: CD4+ or CD8+ T cells sorted from blood, taken in a trial of the OX40 agonist ivuxolimab. The CDR3 DNA sequence: TGCGCCAGCAGCTTCCCCGAGGGGGAGCTGTTTTTT. This gives the protein CASSFPEGELFF.